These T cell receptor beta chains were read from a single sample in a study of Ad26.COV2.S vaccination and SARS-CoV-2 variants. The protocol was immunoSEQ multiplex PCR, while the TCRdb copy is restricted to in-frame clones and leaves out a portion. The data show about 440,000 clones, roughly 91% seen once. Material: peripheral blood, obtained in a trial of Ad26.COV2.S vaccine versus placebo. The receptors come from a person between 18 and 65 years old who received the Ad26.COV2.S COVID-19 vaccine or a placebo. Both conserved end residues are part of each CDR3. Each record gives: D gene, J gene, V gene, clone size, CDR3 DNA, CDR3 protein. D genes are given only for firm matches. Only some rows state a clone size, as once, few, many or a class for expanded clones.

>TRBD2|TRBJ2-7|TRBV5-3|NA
TGTGCCAGAAGGCTGGATGGACTAGCGGCTTACTTC
CARRLDGLAAYF
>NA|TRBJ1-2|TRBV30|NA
TGTGCCTGGGGGGGTACCTCTCACCGTCTCGACTATGGCTACACCTTC
CAWGGTSHRLDYGYTF
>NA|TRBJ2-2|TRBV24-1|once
TGTGCCACCAGTCGGGAGCCCACCGGGGAGCTGTTTTTT
CATSREPTGELFF
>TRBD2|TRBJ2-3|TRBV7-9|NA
TGTGCCAGCAGCTCTCCCTTAGCGGGAGTGAGGGATACGCAGTATTTT
CASSSPLAGVRDTQYF
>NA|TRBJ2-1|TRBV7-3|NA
TGTGCCAGCAGTCCTTTTTTGAGGAGCTCCTACAATGAGCAGTTCTTC
CASSPFLRSSYNEQFF
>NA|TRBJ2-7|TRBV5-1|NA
TGCGCCAGCAGCTTTCGTACGGGAGAGCAGTACTTC
CASSFRTGEQYF
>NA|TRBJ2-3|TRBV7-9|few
TGTGCCAGCAGCTCCGACACCTCCACAGATACGCAGTATTTT
CASSSDTSTDTQYF
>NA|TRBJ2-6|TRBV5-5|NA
TGTGCCAGCAGCTTGGGGGCACAGGAGTTACTCTCTGGGGCCAACGTCCTGACTTTC
CASSLGAQELLSGANVLTF
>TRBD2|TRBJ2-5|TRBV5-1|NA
TGCGCCAGCAGCTTGCTTGGGGGAGGGTCAGAGTACTTC
CASSLLGGGSEYF
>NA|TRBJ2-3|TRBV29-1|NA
TGCAGCGTTGACGTCGGCACAGCTAGCACAGATACGCAGTATTTT
CSVDVGTASTDTQYF
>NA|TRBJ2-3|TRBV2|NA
TGTGCCAGCAGTGAAGGGCGCCCTAACACAGATACGCAGTATTTT
CASSEGRPNTDTQYF
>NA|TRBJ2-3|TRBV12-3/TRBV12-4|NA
TGTGCCAGCAGAACTAGCAGTGATACGCAGTATTTT
CASRTSSDTQYF
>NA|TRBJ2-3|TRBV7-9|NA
TGTGCCAGCAGCCCCGGGGGAAGCACAGATACGCAGTATTTT
CASSPGGSTDTQYF